This T cell receptor beta chain was recovered during a study of CD8 T cells in ankylosing spondylitis. In its sample, this clonotype was seen many times. TCRdb reanalysed the 5' RACE reads using MiXCR and keeps one entry per CDR3 protein. The sample has approximately 260,000 distinct CDR3 sequences, roughly 8.6% seen once. The CDR3 loop spans 13 amino acids. Trimming cost V 7 bases and J 3 bases; bases outside gene matches: 3. Per germline, CDR1 SGHRS and CDR2 YFSETQ. The specimen was blood, either unsorted or a sorted T cell fraction (not recorded which). The origin of this receptor is a male donor with ankylosing spondylitis or in good health (not recorded which). The chain recombines TRBV5-1 with TRBJ1-1; 10 nucleotides match TRBD1. For the CDR3, the DNA is TGCGCCAGCGGAGGGACAGGGGACACTGAAGCTTTCTTT. Translating it yields CASGGTGDTEAFF.